One sample yielded the 6 T cell receptor beta chains listed below, sequenced in a study of control samples from healthy donors and cancer patients. The data were produced by immunoSEQ multiplex PCR, yet TCRdb's version contains in-frame clones alone and is incomplete. The sample records 55,000 to 70,000 clones, more than 85% being singletons. Material for sequencing was PBMCs. The source of these receptors is a young man with colorectal cancer.

The rearrangement links TRBV7-9 to TRBJ2-7, with TRBD1 identical over 10 bases. The germline CDR1 and CDR2 sequences are SEHNR and FQNEAQ (reference sequence). Trimming at V came to 5 bases and at J to 0 bases, leaving 4 bases not matched to a gene. The CDR3 runs to 15 residues. CDR3 bases: TGTGCCAGCAGCGCCCGGACAGGGGGCTCCTACGAGCAGTACTTC. As protein: CASSARTGGSYEQYF. The variable domain in full, with the rest retrieved from reference TRBV7-9 and TRBJ2-7, is DTGVSQNPRHKITKRGQNVTFRCDPISEHNRLYWYRQTLGQGPEFLTYFQNEAQLEKSRLLSDRFSAERPKGSFSTLEIQRTEQGDSAMYLCASSARTGGSYEQYFGPGTRLTVT.

The V gene is TRBV4-3, the J gene TRBJ1-4; D gene uncertain. With 2 bases removed from V and 8 bases from J, the gap between germline ends came to 24 bases. CDR3 length: 18 amino acids. Per the germline V gene, CDR1 is LGHNA and CDR2 is YSLEER. As DNA, the CDR3 is TGCGCCAGCAGCCAAATCCCCCCCGGGCCATTAGGTCGAGAAAAACTGTTTTTT. It translates to CASSQIPPGPLGREKLFF.

V is TRBV6-4 and J is TRBJ1-4; 9 nucleotides line up with TRBD1. The trim removed 4 bases at V and 8 bases at J, leaving 14 bases unmatched. This CDR3 is 17 amino acids long. The V gene's germline CDR1 is MRHNA and CDR2 SNTAGT. CDR3 sequence: CASSAPSRDREREKLFF. The CDR3 bases are TGTGCCAGCAGTGCCCCTTCCCGGGACAGGGAAAGAGAAAAACTGTTTTTT.

The chain combines TRBV12-3 or TRBV12-4 with TRBJ1-1; 9 bases are shared with TRBD1. With V trimmed by 6 bases and J by 8 bases, 7 bases remained unmatched. The CDR3 covers 13 residues. As DNA, the CDR3 is TGTGCCAGCAGCCTAGACAGGGGGATGGAAGCTTTCTTT. Translated: CASSLDRGMEAFF.

The chain joins TRBV18 to TRBJ1-4; tentative D call: TRBD1 (5 bases). The V gene's germline CDR1 is KGHSH and CDR2 LQKENI. The V gene lost 6 bases and the J gene lost 7 bases, with 18 bases spanning the gap. The CDR3 length is 15 residues. The CDR3 reads CASSPKDTEAEKLFF. CDR3 in DNA: TGTGCCAGCTCCCCAAAGGACACAGAGGCTGAAAAACTGTTTTTT.

The CDR3 nucleotides are TGTGCCAGCAGTTCCCCGGTTCCGCCCGGCTACACCTTC. Translation: CASSSPVPPGYTF. The genes are TRBV12-3 or TRBV12-4 and TRBJ1-2, with D uncertain. Trimming removed 4 bases at V and 8 bases at J, with 14 bases between. This CDR3 is built from 13 residues.